Listed here are 18 T cell receptor beta chains from one sample, sequenced in a study of cytomegalovirus exposure and HLA in healthy donors. Vbeta (60) and Jbeta (13) primers were used in the PCR. TCRdb's table, derived via immunoSEQ multiplex PCR, lists solely in-frame clones and lacks some. Of about 76,000 clones detected, 78% appear once; the ten largest clones hold approximately 8.9%. Sequences were obtained from PBMCs. The receptors were gathered from a woman in her thirties or forties in good health and CMV-seropositive.

The chain employs TRBV5-1 and TRBJ1-4, with TRBD1 matching 9 bases. The CDR3 covers 15 residues. CDR1 is SGHRS and CDR2 is YFSETQ in the germline V gene. The V and J ends lost 3 bases and 4 bases, in that order; junction bases with no gene match: 4. As DNA, the CDR3 is TGCGCCAGCAGCTACACAGGGGGCGATAATGAAAAACTGTTTTTT. As protein: CASSYTGGDNEKLFF.

This clone has more than one count but fewer than ten. This chain connects TRBV27 to TRBJ1-1; D not resolved. From germline, CDR1 is MNHEY and CDR2 SMNVEV (reference sequence). CDR3 length equals 14 residues. Trimming shortened V by 3 bases and J by 2 bases, and 10 bases separated the two germline ends. The CDR3 is CASSLIGVNTEAFF. DNA of the CDR3: TGTGCCAGCAGTTTGATAGGAGTAAACACTGAAGCTTTCTTT.

The V and J genes are TRBV6-6 and TRBJ1-1; TRBD1 is a possible D gene (6 bases). CDR1 MNHNY and CDR2 SVGAGI come from the germline V gene (reference sequence). Between the trimmed V and J ends, which lost 2 bases and 4 bases, there was a span of 11 bases. This CDR3 is 14 amino acids long. The DNA of the CDR3 is TGTGCCAGCAGTTACAAGGGGGTGGGCACTGAAGCTTTCTTT. It yields the protein CASSYKGVGTEAFF.

This clone was seen just once. The V gene is TRBV7-2, the J gene TRBJ2-2; 9 nucleotides align to TRBD2. The V segment lost 5 bases and the J segment 9 bases; nucleotides outside the gene matches: 16. There are 17 residues in the CDR3. The germline CDR1 and CDR2 sequences are SGHTA and FQGNSA. CDR3 amino acids: CASSPQRGANPPRELFF. The DNA of the CDR3 is TGTGCCAGCAGCCCCCAGCGGGGGGCCAATCCCCCCCGGGAGCTGTTTTTT.

This clone has a handful of counts. The chain joins TRBV2 to TRBJ2-3, with a weak D call TRBD1 (6 bases). V shed 4 bases and J shed 6 bases, with 14 bases lying between them. CDR1 is SNHLY and CDR2 is FYNNEI in the germline V gene. The length of the CDR3 is 14 residues. The CDR3 DNA reads TGTGCCAGCAGTGGACAGGTTAGGGGGGATACGCAGTATTTT. This codes for CASSGQVRGDTQYF.

The chain combines TRBV7-2 with TRBJ2-3; TRBD2 agrees at 12 bases. V lost 4 bases to trimming and J lost 4 bases; unmatched junction nucleotides: 0. Germline V gene lookup returns CDR1 SGHTA and CDR2 FQGNSA. This CDR3 comprises 14 residues. CDR3 loop: CASSSSGGADTQYF. The CDR3 DNA reads as TGTGCCAGCAGCTCTAGCGGGGGGGCAGATACGCAGTATTTT.

The V gene is TRBV7-2, the J gene TRBJ2-3; TRBD1 agrees at 9 bases. Germline CDR1 is SGHTA and CDR2 is FQGNSA. V was clipped by 5 bases and J by 1 base; unmatched bases: 4. The CDR3 consists of 15 residues. CDR3 sequence reads: CASSADRGGTDTQYF. CDR3 in DNA: TGTGCCAGCAGCGCCGACAGGGGGGGCACAGATACGCAGTATTTT.

This chain connects TRBV7-2 to TRBJ2-1; TRBD2 matches 12 bases. This CDR3 is built from 16 residues. The trim removed 2 bases at V and 2 bases at J, leaving 1 base unmatched. Per the germline V gene, CDR1 is SGHTA and CDR2 is FQGNSA. CDR3 residues: CASSLLAGGPYNEQFF. The CDR3 DNA sequence: TGTGCCAGCAGCTTACTAGCGGGGGGGCCCTACAATGAGCAGTTCTTC. Variable domain in full (rest from reference TRBV7-2 and TRBJ2-1): GAGVSQSPSNKVTEKGKDVELRCDPISGHTALYWYRQSLGQGLEFLIYFQGNSAPDKSGLPSDRFSAERTGGSVSTLTIQRTQQEDSAVYLCASSLLAGGPYNEQFFGPGTRLTVL.

This chain links TRBV14 with TRBJ1-2, with a possible D match to TRBD1 (5 bases). The V end lost 4 bases, the J end lost 3 bases, and 12 bases lay between the germline ends. Germline assignment: CDR1 SGHDN and CDR2 FVKESK. The CDR3 extends over 14 amino acids. In DNA, the CDR3 is TGTGCCAGCAGCCGCGACAGTGAATACTATGGCTACACCTTC. Translation: CASSRDSEYYGYTF.

As for this clone: Sequence at one end of the junction differs from germline and may be a read error. The genes are TRBV7-2 and TRBJ2-1; 8 bases agree with TRBD2. Germline CDR1 and CDR2: SGHTA and FQGNSA. The CDR3 is made up of 14 amino acids. The CDR3: CAGSLVAGKNEQFF. The DNA of the CDR3 is TGTGCCGGCAGCTTAGTAGCGGGGAAGAATGAGCAGTTCTTC.

This sequence joins TRBV11-3 and TRBJ1-1, with 9 bases aligning to TRBD1. This CDR3 is built from 15 residues. With 1 base clipped from V and 1 base from J, the junction kept 1 base outside the gene matches. Germline CDR1 is SGHNT and CDR2 is YENEEA. CDR3 DNA sequence: TGTGCCAGCAGCTTAGGGGGACAGGGGAACACTGAAGCTTTCTTT. Its protein is CASSLGGQGNTEAFF.

The DNA for the CDR3 is TGTGCCAGCACGGGCAGGGGGTTACGGGGCTACACCTTC. It specifies CASTGRGLRGYTF. The rearrangement uses TRBV2 and TRBJ1-2; TRBD1 aligns across 7 bases. Germline CDR1 SNHLY, CDR2 FYNNEI. The CDR3 is 13 amino acids. V lost 7 bases to trimming and J lost 8 bases; unmatched junction nucleotides: 10.

This chain joins TRBV7-2 and TRBJ1-2; D is unclear. Trimming cost V 3 bases and J 8 bases, with 7 bases left between them. CDR1 SGHTA and CDR2 FQGNSA come from the germline V gene. The CDR3 loop spans 11 amino acids. As DNA, the CDR3 is TGTGCCAGCAGCTTTCTACTCGGCTACACCTTC. Encoded protein: CASSFLLGYTF. The full variable domain, with the rest looked up from reference TRBV7-2 and TRBJ1-2, is GAGVSQSPSNKVTEKGKDVELRCDPISGHTALYWYRQSLGQGLEFLIYFQGNSAPDKSGLPSDRFSAERTGGSVSTLTIQRTQQEDSAVYLCASSFLLGYTFGSGTRLTVV.

For the CDR3, the DNA is TGTGCCATCAGCCCGGAGCTGAATCAGCCCCAGCATTTT. It encodes CAISPELNQPQHF. The genes are TRBV10-3 and TRBJ1-5; D remains ambiguous. CDR1 and CDR2 (germline): ENHRY, SYGVKD. CDR3 length equals 13 residues. The V and J ends lost 6 bases and 4 bases respectively, with 10 bases between them.

The chain carries TRBV19 and TRBJ1-1, with D possibly being TRBD1 (5 bases). Trimming removed 5 bases at V and 7 bases at J, with 8 bases between. The germline CDR1 and CDR2 sequences are LNHDA and SQIVND (reference sequence). The CDR3 has 11 amino acids. The CDR3 DNA sequence: TGTGCCAGTAGTTCGACAGTTGAAGCTTTCTTT. As protein: CASSSTVEAFF.

The chain has TRBV12-5 and TRBJ2-1; 8 bases agree with TRBD2. The V and J ends lost 3 bases and 1 base, in that order; junction bases with no gene match: 5. The germline gives CDR1 LGHNT, CDR2 FRNRAP. The length of the CDR3 is 16 residues. CDR3 sequence (DNA): TGTGCTAGTGGTTTCGCCGGGGGGGGATCCTACAATGAGCAGTTCTTC. Amino acids: CASGFAGGGSYNEQFF.

This clone was observed a few times. The chain is built from TRBV6-1 and TRBJ1-1, with 7 bases aligning to TRBD1. Germline-derived CDR1 and CDR2 are MNHNS and SASEGT. CDR3 size: 14 residues. V dropped 7 bases and J dropped 4; count of bases not matched to a gene: 9. This chain's CDR3 is CASTRGQESTEAFF. DNA for the CDR3: TGTGCCAGCACCCGAGGACAGGAGTCCACTGAAGCTTTCTTT.

The chain combines TRBV11-3 with TRBJ2-2; D perhaps matches TRBD2 (7 bases). Germline-derived CDR1 and CDR2 are SGHNT and YENEEA. This CDR3 is built from 15 residues. Trimming removed 7 bases from V and 3 bases from J, with 15 bases in between. The CDR3 DNA reads TGTGCCAGCAACTGGGGGGGGCGGGACACCGGGGAGCTGTTTTTT. This encodes CASNWGGRDTGELFF.